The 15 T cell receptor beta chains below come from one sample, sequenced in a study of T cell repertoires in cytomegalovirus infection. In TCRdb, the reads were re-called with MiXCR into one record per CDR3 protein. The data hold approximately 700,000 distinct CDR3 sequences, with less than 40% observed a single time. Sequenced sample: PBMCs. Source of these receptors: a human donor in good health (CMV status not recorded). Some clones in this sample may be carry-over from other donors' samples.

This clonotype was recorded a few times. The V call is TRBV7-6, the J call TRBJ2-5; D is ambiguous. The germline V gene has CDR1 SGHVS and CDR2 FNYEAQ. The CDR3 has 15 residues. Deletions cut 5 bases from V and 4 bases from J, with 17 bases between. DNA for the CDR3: TGTGCCAGCAGCCCGACACCGGGCTCACGAGAGACCCAGTACTTC. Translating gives CASSPTPGSRETQYF.

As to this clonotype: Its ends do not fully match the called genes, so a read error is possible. CDR3 in DNA: TGTGCCAGCAGCTTAGGGCAGTTTCAGCCCAAGCATTTT. Translated: CASSLGQFQPKHF. The chain has TRBV7-3 and TRBJ1-5; D unresolved. The germline V gene encodes CDR1 SGHTA and CDR2 FQGTGA. This CDR3 comprises 13 residues.

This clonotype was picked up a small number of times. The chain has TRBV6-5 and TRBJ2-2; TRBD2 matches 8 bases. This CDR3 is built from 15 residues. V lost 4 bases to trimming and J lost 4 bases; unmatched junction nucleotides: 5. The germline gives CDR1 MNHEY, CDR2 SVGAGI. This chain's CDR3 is CASSSGLASTGELFF. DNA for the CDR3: TGTGCCAGCAGTTCAGGACTAGCTTCCACCGGGGAGCTGTTTTTT.

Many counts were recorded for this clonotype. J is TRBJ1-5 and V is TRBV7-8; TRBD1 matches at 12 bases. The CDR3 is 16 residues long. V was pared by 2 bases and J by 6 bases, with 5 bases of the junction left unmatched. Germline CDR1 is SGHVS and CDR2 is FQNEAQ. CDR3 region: CASSLIGTGGVQPQHF. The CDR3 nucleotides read TGTGCCAGCAGCTTAATCGGGACAGGGGGCGTTCAGCCCCAGCATTTT. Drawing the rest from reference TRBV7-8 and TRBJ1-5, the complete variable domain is GAGVSQSPRYKVAKRGQDVALRCDPISGHVSLFWYQQALGQGPEFLTYFQNEAQLDKSGLPSDRFFAERPEGSVSTLKIQRTQQEDSAVYLCASSLIGTGGVQPQHFGDGTRLSIL.

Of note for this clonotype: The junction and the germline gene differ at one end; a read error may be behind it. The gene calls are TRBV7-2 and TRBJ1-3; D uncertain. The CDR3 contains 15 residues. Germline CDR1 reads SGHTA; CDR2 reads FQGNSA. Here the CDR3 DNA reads TGTGCCAGCAGCCCTGGACGGTTCTCTGGAAACACCAGATATTTT. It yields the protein CASSPGRFSGNTRYF. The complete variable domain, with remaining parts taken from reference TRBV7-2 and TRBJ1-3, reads GAGVSQSPSNKVTEKGKDVELRCDPISGHTALYWYRQSLGQGLEFLIYFQGNSAPDKSGLPSDRFSAERTGGSVSTLTIQRTQQEDSAVYLCASSPGRFSGNTRYFGEGSWLTVV.

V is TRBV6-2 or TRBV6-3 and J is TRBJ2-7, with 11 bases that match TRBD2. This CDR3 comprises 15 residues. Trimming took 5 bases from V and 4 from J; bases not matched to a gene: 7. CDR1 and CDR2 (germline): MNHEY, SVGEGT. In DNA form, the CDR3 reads TGTGCCAGCAGTATGTCGGGACTAGCGGCGTACGAGCAGTACTTC. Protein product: CASSMSGLAAYEQYF.

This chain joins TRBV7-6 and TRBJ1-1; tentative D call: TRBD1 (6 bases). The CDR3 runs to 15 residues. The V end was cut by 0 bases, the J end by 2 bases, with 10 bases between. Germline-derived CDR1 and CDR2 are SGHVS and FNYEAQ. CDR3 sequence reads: CASSLATGLNTEAFF. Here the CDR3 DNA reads TGTGCCAGCAGCTTAGCGACAGGACTTAACACTGAAGCTTTCTTT.

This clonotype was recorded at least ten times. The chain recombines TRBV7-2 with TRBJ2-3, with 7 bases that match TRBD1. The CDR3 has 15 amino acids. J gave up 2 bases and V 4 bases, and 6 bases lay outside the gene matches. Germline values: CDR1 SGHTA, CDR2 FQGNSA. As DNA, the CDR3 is TGTGCCAGCAGCTCGAAGGGACAGCCCACAGATACGCAGTATTTT. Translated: CASSSKGQPTDTQYF.

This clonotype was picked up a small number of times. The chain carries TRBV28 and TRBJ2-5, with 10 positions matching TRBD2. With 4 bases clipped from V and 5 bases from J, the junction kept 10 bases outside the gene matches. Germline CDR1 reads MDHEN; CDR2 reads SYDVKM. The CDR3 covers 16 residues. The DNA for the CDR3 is TGTGCCAGCAGTTCCTTAGCGGGGGGCTCCCCTGAGACCCAGTACTTC. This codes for CASSSLAGGSPETQYF.

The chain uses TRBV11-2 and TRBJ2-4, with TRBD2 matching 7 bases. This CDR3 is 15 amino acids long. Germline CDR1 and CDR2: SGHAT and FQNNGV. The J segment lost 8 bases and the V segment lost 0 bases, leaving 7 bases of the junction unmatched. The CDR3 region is CASSLERGRGDIQYF. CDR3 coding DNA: TGTGCCAGCAGCTTAGAGCGGGGCCGGGGGGACATTCAGTACTTC.

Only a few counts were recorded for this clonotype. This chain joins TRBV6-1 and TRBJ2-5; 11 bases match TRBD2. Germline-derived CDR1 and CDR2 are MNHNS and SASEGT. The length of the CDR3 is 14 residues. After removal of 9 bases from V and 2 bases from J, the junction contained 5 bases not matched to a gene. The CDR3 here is CARGLAVGQETQYF. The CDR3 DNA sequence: TGTGCCAGGGGACTAGCGGTTGGACAAGAGACCCAGTACTTC.

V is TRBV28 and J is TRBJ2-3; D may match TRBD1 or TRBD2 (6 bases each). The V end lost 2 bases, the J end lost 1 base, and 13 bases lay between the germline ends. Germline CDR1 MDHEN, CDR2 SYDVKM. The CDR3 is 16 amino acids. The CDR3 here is CASSLIRGGGTDTQYF. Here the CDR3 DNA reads TGTGCCAGCAGTTTAATCAGGGGCGGGGGCACAGATACGCAGTATTTT.

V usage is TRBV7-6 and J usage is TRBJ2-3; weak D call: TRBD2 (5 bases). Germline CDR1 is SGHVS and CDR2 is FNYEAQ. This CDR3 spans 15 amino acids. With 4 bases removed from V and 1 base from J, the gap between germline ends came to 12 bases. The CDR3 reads CASSWTFPGTDTQYF. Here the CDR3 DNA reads TGTGCCAGCAGCTGGACTTTTCCCGGCACAGATACGCAGTATTTT.

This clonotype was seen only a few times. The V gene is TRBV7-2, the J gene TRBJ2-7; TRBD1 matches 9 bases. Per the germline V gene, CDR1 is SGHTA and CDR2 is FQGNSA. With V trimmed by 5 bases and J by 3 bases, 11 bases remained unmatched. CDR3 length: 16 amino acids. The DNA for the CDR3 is TGTGCCAGCAGCAAAGGACAGGGGATGGGGGGCTACGAGCAGTACTTC. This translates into CASSKGQGMGGYEQYF.

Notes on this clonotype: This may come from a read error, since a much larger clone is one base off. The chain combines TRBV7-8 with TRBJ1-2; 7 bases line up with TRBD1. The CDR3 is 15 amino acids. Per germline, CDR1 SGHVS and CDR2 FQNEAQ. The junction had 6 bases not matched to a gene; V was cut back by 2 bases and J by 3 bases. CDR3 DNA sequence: TGTGCCAGCAGCTTATCGGGACAGTGGCACTATGGCTACACCTTC. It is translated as CASSLSGQWHYGYTF.